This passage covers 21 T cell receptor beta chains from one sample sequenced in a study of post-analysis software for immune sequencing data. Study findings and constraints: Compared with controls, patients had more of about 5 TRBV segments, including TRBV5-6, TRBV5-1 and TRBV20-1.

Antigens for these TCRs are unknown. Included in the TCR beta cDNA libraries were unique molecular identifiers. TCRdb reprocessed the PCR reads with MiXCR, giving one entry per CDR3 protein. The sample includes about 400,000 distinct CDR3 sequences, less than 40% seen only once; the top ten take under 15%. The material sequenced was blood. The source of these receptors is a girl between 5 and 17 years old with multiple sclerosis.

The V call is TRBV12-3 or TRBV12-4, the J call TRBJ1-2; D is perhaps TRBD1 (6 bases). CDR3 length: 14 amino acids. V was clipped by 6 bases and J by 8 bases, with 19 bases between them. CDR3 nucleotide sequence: TGTGCCAGCAGGCAGATAACAGGGCCCCTGGGCTACACCTTC. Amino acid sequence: CASRQITGPLGYTF.

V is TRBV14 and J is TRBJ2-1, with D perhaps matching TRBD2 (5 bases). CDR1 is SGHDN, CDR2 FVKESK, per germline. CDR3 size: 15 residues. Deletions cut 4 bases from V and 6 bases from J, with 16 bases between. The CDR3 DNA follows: TGTGCCAGCAGCCCCCAGGAGGCCATCCCCAATGAGCAGTTCTTC. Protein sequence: CASSPQEAIPNEQFF.

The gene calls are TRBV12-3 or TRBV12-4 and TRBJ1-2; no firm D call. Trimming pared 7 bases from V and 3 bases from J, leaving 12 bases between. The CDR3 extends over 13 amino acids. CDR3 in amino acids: CASTMLGDYGYTF. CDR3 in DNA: TGTGCCAGCACCATGCTCGGGGACTATGGCTACACCTTC.

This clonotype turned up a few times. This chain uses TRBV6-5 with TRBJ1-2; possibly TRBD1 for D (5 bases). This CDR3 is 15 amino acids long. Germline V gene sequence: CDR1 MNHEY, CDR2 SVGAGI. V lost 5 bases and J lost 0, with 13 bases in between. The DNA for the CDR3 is TGTGCCAGCAGTCCTCAAGGGGATACTAACTATGGCTACACCTTC. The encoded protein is CASSPQGDTNYGYTF.

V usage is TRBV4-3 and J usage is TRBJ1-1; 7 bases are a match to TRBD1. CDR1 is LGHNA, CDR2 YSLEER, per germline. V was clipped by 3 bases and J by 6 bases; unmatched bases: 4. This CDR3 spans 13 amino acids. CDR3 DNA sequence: TGCGCCAGCAGCCATCAGGGGGTCGCTGAAGCTTTCTTT. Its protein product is CASSHQGVAEAFF.

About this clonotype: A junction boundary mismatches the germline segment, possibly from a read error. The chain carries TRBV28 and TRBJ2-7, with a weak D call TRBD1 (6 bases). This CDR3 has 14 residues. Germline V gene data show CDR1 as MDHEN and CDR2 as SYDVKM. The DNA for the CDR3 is TGTGCCGGCAGTCAAGGACAGTGGGCCTACGAGCAGTACTTC. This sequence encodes CAGSQGQWAYEQYF.

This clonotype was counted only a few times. The CDR3 DNA sequence: TGCGCCAGCAGCCAAGAAGGGGGAGATAATGGCTACACCTTC. It translates to CASSQEGGDNGYTF. V is TRBV4-3 and J is TRBJ1-2; tentative D call: TRBD1 (6 bases). Germline loops: CDR1 LGHNA, CDR2 YSLEER. The CDR3 runs to 14 residues. V was trimmed by 0 bases and J by 6 bases, leaving 11 bases between them.

The DNA for the CDR3 is TGCAGTGCTATAAGGGGTCTTCCGTGGGAGACCCAGTACTTC. This sequence encodes CSAIRGLPWETQYF. V usage is TRBV20-1 and J usage is TRBJ2-5, with D possibly TRBD1 on 5 matching bases. The germline V gene has CDR1 DFQATT and CDR2 SNEGSKA (reference sequence). The CDR3 consists of 14 residues. V was trimmed by 4 bases and J by 5 bases, leaving 17 bases between them.

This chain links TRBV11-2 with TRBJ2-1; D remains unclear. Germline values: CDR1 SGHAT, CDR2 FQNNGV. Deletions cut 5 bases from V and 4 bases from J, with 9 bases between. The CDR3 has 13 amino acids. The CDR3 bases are TGTGCCAGCAGCGCACCTAAATACAATGAGCAGTTCTTC. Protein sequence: CASSAPKYNEQFF.

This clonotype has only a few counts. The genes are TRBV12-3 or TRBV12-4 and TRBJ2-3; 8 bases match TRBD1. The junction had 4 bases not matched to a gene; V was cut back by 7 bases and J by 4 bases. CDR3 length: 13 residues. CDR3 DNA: TGTGCCAGCACCCCGACAGGGGCAGATACGCAGTATTTT. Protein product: CASTPTGADTQYF.

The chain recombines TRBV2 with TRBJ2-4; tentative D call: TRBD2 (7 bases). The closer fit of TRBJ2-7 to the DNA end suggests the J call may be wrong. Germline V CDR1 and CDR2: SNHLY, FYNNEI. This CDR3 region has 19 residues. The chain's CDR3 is CASSERSGGGQGYTYEQYF. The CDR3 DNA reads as TGTGCCAGCAGCGAGAGGAGTGGGGGGGGGCAGGGCTACACCTACGAGCAGTACTTC.

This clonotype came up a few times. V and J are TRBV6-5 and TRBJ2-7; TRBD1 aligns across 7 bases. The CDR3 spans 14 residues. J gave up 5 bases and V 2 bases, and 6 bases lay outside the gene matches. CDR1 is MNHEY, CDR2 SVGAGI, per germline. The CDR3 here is CASSYEQGRNEQYF. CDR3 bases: TGTGCCAGCAGTTACGAACAGGGGCGGAACGAGCAGTACTTC.

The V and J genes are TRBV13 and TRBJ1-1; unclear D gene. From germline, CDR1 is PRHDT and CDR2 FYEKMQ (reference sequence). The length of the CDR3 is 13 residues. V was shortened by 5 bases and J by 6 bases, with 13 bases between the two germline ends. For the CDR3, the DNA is TGTGCCAGCAGCCCGCCGGGGAGCGCTGAAGCTTTCTTT. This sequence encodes CASSPPGSAEAFF.

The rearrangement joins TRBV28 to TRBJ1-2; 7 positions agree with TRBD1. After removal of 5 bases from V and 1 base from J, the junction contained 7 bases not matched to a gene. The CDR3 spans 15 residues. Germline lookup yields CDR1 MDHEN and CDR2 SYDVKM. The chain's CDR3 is CASSTGQYFNYGYTF. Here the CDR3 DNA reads TGTGCCAGCAGTACGGGACAGTACTTTAACTATGGCTACACCTTC.

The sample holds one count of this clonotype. The DNA of the CDR3 is TGTGCCAGCAGTGACCTCACTAATCCAGCTTTCTTT. Protein product: CASSDLTNPAFF. V gene TRBV25-1 combines with J gene TRBJ1-1; D uncertain. Looked up from germline, CDR1 is MGHDK and CDR2 is SYGVNS. Deletions cut 3 bases from V and 10 bases from J, with 12 bases between. The CDR3 has 12 residues.

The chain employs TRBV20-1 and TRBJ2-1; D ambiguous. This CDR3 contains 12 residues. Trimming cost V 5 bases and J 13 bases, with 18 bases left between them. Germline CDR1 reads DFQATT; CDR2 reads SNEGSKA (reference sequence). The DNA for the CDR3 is TGCAGTGCTCCGTTTCTGGAAGAGACCCAGTTCTTC. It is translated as CSAPFLEETQFF.

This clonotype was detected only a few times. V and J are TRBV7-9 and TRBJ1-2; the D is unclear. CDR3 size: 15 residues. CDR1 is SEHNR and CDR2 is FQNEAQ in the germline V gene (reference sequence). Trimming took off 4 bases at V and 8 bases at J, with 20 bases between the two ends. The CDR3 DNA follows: TGTGCCAGCAGCTCTTCGGAGGGCCCTACCGGGGGCTACACCTTC. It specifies CASSSSEGPTGGYTF.

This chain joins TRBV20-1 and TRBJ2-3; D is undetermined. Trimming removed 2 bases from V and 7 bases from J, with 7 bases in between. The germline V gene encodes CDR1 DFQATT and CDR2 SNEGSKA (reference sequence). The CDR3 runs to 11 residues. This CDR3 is CSARYDYTQYF. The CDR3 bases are TGCAGTGCTAGATATGACTATACGCAGTATTTT.

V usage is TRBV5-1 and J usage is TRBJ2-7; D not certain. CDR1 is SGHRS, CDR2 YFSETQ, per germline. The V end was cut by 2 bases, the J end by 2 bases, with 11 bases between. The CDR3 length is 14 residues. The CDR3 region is CASSFLDGTYEQYF. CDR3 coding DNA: TGCGCCAGCAGCTTCCTGGACGGAACCTACGAGCAGTACTTC. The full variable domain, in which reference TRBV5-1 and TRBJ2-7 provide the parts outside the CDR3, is KAGVTQTPRYLIKTRGQQVTLSCSPISGHRSVSWYQQTPGQGLQFLFEYFSETQRNKGNFPGRFSGRQFSNSRSEMNVSTLELGDSALYLCASSFLDGTYEQYFGPGTRLTVT.

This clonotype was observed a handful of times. The CDR3 sequence: CASSSRPGTETYEQYF. The CDR3 DNA sequence: TGTGCCAGCAGTTCCCGTCCCGGGACGGAGACCTACGAGCAGTACTTC. The chain is built from TRBV6-2 or TRBV6-3 and TRBJ2-7; either TRBD1 or TRBD2 may supply D (5 bases each). The V gene lost 4 bases and the J gene lost 2 bases, with 18 bases spanning the gap. Germline CDR1 reads MNHEY; CDR2 reads SVGEGT. CDR3 size: 16 residues.

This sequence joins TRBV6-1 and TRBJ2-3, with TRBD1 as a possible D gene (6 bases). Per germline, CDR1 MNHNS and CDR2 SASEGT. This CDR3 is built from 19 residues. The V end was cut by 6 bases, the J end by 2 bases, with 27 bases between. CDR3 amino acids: CASSPQGWGHSALTDTQYF. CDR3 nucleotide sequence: TGTGCCAGCAGCCCCCAAGGGTGGGGACACAGTGCGCTCACAGATACGCAGTATTTT.